This TCR beta chain was found in a study of technical replicates of blood from a handful of donors (dated by TCRdb to the late 2010s). From a lookup of the germline V gene, CDR1 and CDR2 are SGHNT and YENEEA. V drops 2 bases and J drops 4 bases, leaving 6 bases in between. From cysteine to phenylalanine, the CDR3 is 12 amino acids long. Only the CDR3 DNA stays, 36 bases, in frame from base 1. Libraries were made using the immunoSEQ multiplex PCR assay. TCRdb obtained this table from immuneACCESS and retained in-frame rearrangements with V and J assigned. These tables miss some clones; where compared with another copy, unresolved V genes account for less than half of the shortfall, and the remainder is unexplained. The sample table holds about 81,000 clones, of which roughly 92% were seen once. The ten largest clonotypes hold about 0.26% of the sample. Note on this clone: What antigen it recognizes has not been identified. Base qualities were left out, and no much larger clone turns up one base away.

The V and J genes are TRBV11-3 and TRBJ2-7; TRBD2 is perhaps the D gene, given 5 matching bases. Sample: T cells isolated from PBMCs. The receptor's source is a human donor in good health. CDR3 protein: CASSLPGYEQYF. The DNA sequence is given as TGTGCCAGCAGCTTACCGGGGTACGAGCAGTACTTC.